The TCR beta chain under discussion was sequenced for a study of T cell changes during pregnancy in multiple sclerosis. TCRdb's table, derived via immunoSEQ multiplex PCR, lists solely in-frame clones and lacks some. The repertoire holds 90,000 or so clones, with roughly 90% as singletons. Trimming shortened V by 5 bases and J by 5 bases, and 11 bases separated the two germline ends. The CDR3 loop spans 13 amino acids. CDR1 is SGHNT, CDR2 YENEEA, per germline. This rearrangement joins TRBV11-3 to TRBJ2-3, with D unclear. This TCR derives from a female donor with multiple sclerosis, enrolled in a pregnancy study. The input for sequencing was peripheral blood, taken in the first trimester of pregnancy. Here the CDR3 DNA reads TGTGCCAGCAGCCCCGCGGCCCTAGATACGCAGTATTTT. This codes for CASSPAALDTQYF.